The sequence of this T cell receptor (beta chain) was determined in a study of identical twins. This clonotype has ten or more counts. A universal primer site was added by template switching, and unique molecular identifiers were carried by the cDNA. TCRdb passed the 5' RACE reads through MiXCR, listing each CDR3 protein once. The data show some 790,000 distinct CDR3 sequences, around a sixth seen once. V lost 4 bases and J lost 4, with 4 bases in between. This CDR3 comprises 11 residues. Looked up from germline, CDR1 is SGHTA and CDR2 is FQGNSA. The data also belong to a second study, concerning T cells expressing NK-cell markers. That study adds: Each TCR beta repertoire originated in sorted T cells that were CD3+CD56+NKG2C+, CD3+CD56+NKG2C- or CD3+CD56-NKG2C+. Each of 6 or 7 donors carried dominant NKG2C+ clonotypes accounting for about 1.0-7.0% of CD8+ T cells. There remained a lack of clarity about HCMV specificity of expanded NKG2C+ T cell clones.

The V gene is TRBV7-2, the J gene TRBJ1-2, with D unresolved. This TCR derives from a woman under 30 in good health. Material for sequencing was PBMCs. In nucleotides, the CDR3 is TGTGCCAGCAGCTCTTTCTATGGCTACACCTTC. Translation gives CASSSFYGYTF. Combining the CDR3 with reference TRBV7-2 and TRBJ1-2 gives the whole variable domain GAGVSQSPSNKVTEKGKDVELRCDPISGHTALYWYRQSLGQGLEFLIYFQGNSAPDKSGLPSDRFSAERTGGSVSTLTIQRTQQEDSAVYLCASSSFYGYTFGSGTRLTVV.